The 7 T cell receptor beta chains in this list originate from one sample, sequenced in a study of T cells in Graves' hyperthyroidism and ophthalmopathy (dated by TCRdb to the late 2010s). Libraries came from multiplex PCR. The sample was run on an Illumina HiSeq 2000. The TCR beta CDR3 regions were amplified from RNA transcripts. A first-round RT-PCR of the TCR CDR3 used the HTBI primer set with the Qiagen OneStep RT-PCR kit. TCRdb reprocessed the public reads (quality trimming at Q25 with fastp, clone calling with MiXCR) and kept in-frame beta chains. Rows with one shared CDR3 protein collapse into an entry with the most common genes and DNA. Here the sample has some 350,000 distinct CDR3 sequences; 15% to 19% occur a single time. Together, the top ten hold 28% of the sample. The sequenced sample was blood. The receptors here all came from a woman aged 18 to 35 with Graves' hyperthyroidism that later progressed to Graves' ophthalmopathy.

This clonotype has a count of ten or more. The V call is TRBV20-1, the J call TRBJ2-3, with 9 bases that match TRBD2. The J segment lost 0 bases and the V segment lost 6 bases, leaving 10 bases of the junction unmatched. Germline V gives CDR1 DFQATT, CDR2 SNEGSKA (reference sequence). The CDR3 spans 16 residues. Written as DNA, the CDR3 is TGCAGTGCCAGCCGACTAGCGGACCTCAGCACAGATACGCAGTATTTT. Its translation: CSASRLADLSTDTQYF.

There are a few counts of this clonotype. DNA of the CDR3: TGCGCCAGCAGCTTGGGGGCGACGGGGTCCCAAGAGACCCAGTACTTC. This sequence encodes CASSLGATGSQETQYF. The rearrangement links TRBV5-1 to TRBJ2-5; possible D gene TRBD2, 5 bases. Germline CDR1 is SGHRS and CDR2 is YFSETQ. This CDR3 spans 16 amino acids. V lost 0 bases and J 1 base, leaving 13 bases between the germline ends.

Comment on this clonotype: This may come from a read error, since a much larger clone is one base off. The chain is built from TRBV11-2 and TRBJ2-5; 12 bases line up with TRBD2. Germline V gives CDR1 SGHAT, CDR2 FQNNGV. CDR3 length: 16 amino acids. CDR3 amino acids: CANSPGLAGTQETQYF. Written as DNA, the CDR3 is TGTGCCAACAGCCCGGGACTAGCGGGCACCCAAGAGACCCAGTACTTC.

This chain joins TRBV30 and TRBJ2-7; a possible D gene is TRBD2 (6 bases). V lost 8 bases to trimming and J lost 1 base, with 12 bases between them. This CDR3 spans 12 amino acids. Germline V gene lookup returns CDR1 GTSNPN and CDR2 SVGIG (reference sequence). The CDR3 loop is CAGDGGSYEQYF. The CDR3 DNA reads as TGTGCCGGGGATGGGGGGTCCTACGAGCAGTACTTC. The complete variable domain, with remaining parts taken from reference TRBV30 and TRBJ2-7, reads SQTIHQWPATLVQPVGSPLSLECTVEGTSNPNLYWYRQAAGRGLQLLFYSVGIGQISSEVPQNLSASRPQDRQFILSSKKLLLSDSGFYLCAGDGGSYEQYFGPGTRLTVT.

This clonotype was seen a handful of times. The chain has TRBV6-1 and TRBJ1-5; no firm D call. The germline V gene encodes CDR1 MNHNS and CDR2 SASEGT. The CDR3 length is 15 residues. V lost 3 bases, J lost 4 bases, and 13 bases lay in between. CDR3 DNA: TGTGCCAGCAGTGAGGTATCACCGGGGAATCAGCCCCAGCATTTT. Translation: CASSEVSPGNQPQHF.

The J gene is TRBJ2-5, the V gene TRBV6-2 or TRBV6-3; TRBD1 matches at 12 bases. The CDR3 has 15 residues. Losses at the gene ends were 6 bases for V and 4 bases for J; bases not matched to a gene: 6. Germline CDR1 and CDR2: MNHEY and SVGEGT. DNA for the CDR3: TGTGCCAGCAGGGCCCGGGACAGGGGGCGAGAGACCCAGTACTTC. This encodes CASRARDRGRETQYF.

This clonotype was counted ten times or more. The genes are TRBV7-2 and TRBJ1-1, with D unclear. The germline V gene encodes CDR1 SGHTA and CDR2 FQGNSA. Trimming cost V 3 bases and J 5 bases, with 13 bases left between them. There are 14 residues in the CDR3. CDR3: CASSLAGAGTEAFF. In nucleotides, the CDR3 is TGTGCCAGCAGCTTGGCAGGCGCGGGGACTGAAGCTTTCTTT.